These 18 T cell receptor beta chains share one sample of origin, sequenced in a study of T cell repertoires in cytomegalovirus infection. TCRdb processed the reads anew with MiXCR; each CDR3 protein has one entry. The sample includes 310,000 or so distinct CDR3 sequences, around 9.1% of them seen just once. Input material: PBMCs. Receptors originate from a human donor in good health (CMV status not recorded). Some clones in this sample may be carry-over from other donors' samples.

The chain is built from TRBV28 and TRBJ2-5, with 8 bases that match TRBD1. Germline values: CDR1 MDHEN, CDR2 SYDVKM. Unmatched junction bases numbered 19, after V lost 8 bases and J lost 5 bases. The CDR3 covers 17 residues. The CDR3, as DNA: TGTGCCAGCCGCAACCACTTACCTCGGACAGGGAGGGAGACCCAGTACTTC. It codes for CASRNHLPRTGRETQYF.

This sequence joins TRBV14 and TRBJ2-3, with 8 nucleotides matching TRBD1. CDR3 length equals 16 residues. The J segment lost 2 bases and the V segment lost 4 bases, leaving 8 bases of the junction unmatched. The germline CDR1 and CDR2 sequences are SGHDN and FVKESK. CDR3 sequence (DNA): TGTGCCAGCAGCCGATCGACAGGGGACCCCACAGATACGCAGTATTTT. This gives the protein CASSRSTGDPTDTQYF.

This chain connects TRBV29-1 to TRBJ2-1; 8 nucleotides agree with TRBD1. This CDR3 contains 13 residues. V was clipped by 4 bases and J by 10 bases; unmatched bases: 9. CDR1 is SQVTM and CDR2 is ANQGSEA in the germline V gene. The CDR3 here is CSVARGREQEQFF. The CDR3 DNA is TGCAGCGTTGCCAGGGGGCGTGAGCAGGAGCAGTTCTTC.

There are many counts of this clonotype. The gene calls are TRBV6-5 and TRBJ1-4; D remains ambiguous. V lost 9 bases and J 5 bases, leaving 13 bases between the germline ends. The CDR3 runs 13 residues. Germline CDR1 is MNHEY and CDR2 is SVGAGI. CDR3 residues: CASSGNKNEKLFF. CDR3 coding DNA: TGTGCCAGTTCCGGGAACAAGAATGAAAAACTGTTTTTT.

This clonotype was counted only a few times. The chain recombines TRBV3-1 with TRBJ2-3, with 13 bases matching TRBD2. Germline trimming cut 5 bases from V and 13 bases from J; bases unmatched to any gene: 6. This CDR3 region has 13 residues. The germline V gene encodes CDR1 LGHDT and CDR2 YNNKEL (reference sequence). The CDR3 sequence is CASSSGTSGVEYF. The CDR3 coding sequence is TGTGCCAGCAGCTCAGGGACTAGCGGGGTGGAGTATTTT.

This clonotype was seen only a few times. V and J are TRBV20-1 and TRBJ1-5; a possible D gene is TRBD1 (5 bases). The CDR3 covers 14 residues. Deletions cut 6 bases from V and 7 bases from J, with 19 bases between. From germline, CDR1 is DFQATT and CDR2 SNEGSKA (reference sequence). In nucleotides, the CDR3 is TGCAGTGCCAGGTCCCAGGACAAGGGGCAGCCCCAGCATTTT. The encoded protein is CSARSQDKGQPQHF.

About this clonotype itself: Just one base apart from a much larger clone, this may be a read error. V and J are TRBV3-1 and TRBJ1-2; tentatively, D is TRBD1 (5 bases). Trimming stripped 1 base from V and 4 bases from J, with 13 bases between. Germline V gene sequence: CDR1 LGHDT, CDR2 YNNKEL (reference sequence). The CDR3 sequence is 15 residues long. The CDR3 nucleotides read TGTGCCAGCAGCCAAGGTTTGGCAGGGTCCTATGGCTACACCTTC. Amino acids: CASSQGLAGSYGYTF.

This clonotype was detected many times. The chain carries TRBV7-2 and TRBJ2-1; D is possibly TRBD1 (6 bases). CDR1 and CDR2 from the germline V gene are SGHTA and FQGNSA. V was trimmed by 3 bases and J by 16 bases, leaving 25 bases between them. The length of the CDR3 is 15 residues. CDR3 in amino acids: CASSFGQYSGVGRFF. The CDR3 nucleotides read TGTGCCAGCAGCTTTGGGCAGTACTCAGGGGTGGGCCGATTCTTC.

The table lists this clonotype with many counts. This chain uses TRBV20-1 with TRBJ2-5; the match to TRBD1 covers 7 bases. After removal of 3 bases from V and 5 bases from J, the junction contained 9 bases not matched to a gene. The CDR3 contains 14 residues. Germline-derived CDR1 and CDR2 are DFQATT and SNEGSKA (reference sequence). The DNA of the CDR3 is TGCAGTGCTAGCCCCGACAGGGTGTTGGAGACCCAGTACTTC. This codes for CSASPDRVLETQYF.

At least ten counts were recorded for this clonotype. This chain links TRBV7-8 with TRBJ2-5; weak D call: TRBD1 (6 bases). The ends were cut back, 5 bases at V and 3 bases at J, with 16 bases in the middle. Germline V gene sequence: CDR1 SGHVS, CDR2 FQNEAQ. This CDR3 region has 15 residues. CDR3 in DNA: TGTGCCAGCAGCCGGCTCAGGGGAAGTAAAGAGACCCAGTACTTC. Its translation is CASSRLRGSKETQYF.

This clonotype was seen a few times. The chain uses TRBV14 and TRBJ2-2; D call uncertain. Germline CDR1 is SGHDN and CDR2 is FVKESK. V was cut by 0 bases and J by 3 bases, with 5 bases left in between. The CDR3 is 14 residues long. The CDR3 sequence is CASSQDRDTGELFF. DNA of the CDR3: TGTGCCAGCAGCCAAGATAGGGACACCGGGGAGCTGTTTTTT.

In this sample, this clonotype turned up many times. CDR3 sequence reads: CASRDEGNEQFF. CDR3 sequence (DNA): TGTGCCAGCAGAGACGAGGGCAATGAGCAGTTCTTC. V gene TRBV7-6 combines with J gene TRBJ2-1; D might be TRBD2 (5 bases). Germline loops: CDR1 SGHVS, CDR2 FNYEAQ. The V end lost 6 bases, the J end lost 6 bases, and 9 bases lay between the germline ends. This CDR3 has 12 residues.

This clonotype came up many times. The J gene is TRBJ1-1, the V gene TRBV28; D call uncertain. This CDR3 is 13 amino acids long. CDR1 and CDR2 (germline): MDHEN, SYDVKM. Trimming stripped 8 bases from V and 12 bases from J, with 22 bases between. CDR3 sequence reads: CASHSPGRRETFF. The CDR3 DNA reads as TGTGCCAGCCATTCTCCCGGGCGCCGGGAGACTTTCTTT.

The CDR3 DNA is TGTGCCAGCACCTTGACAGGGACCACGAGCTCCTATAATTCACCCCTCCACTTT. Translation: CASTLTGTTSSYNSPLHF. The rearrangement uses TRBV6-6 and TRBJ1-6, with 7 bases identical to TRBD1. The CDR3 spans 18 residues. Germline V gene lookup returns CDR1 MNHNY and CDR2 SVGAGI (reference sequence). The V segment lost 7 bases and the J segment 0 bases; nucleotides outside the gene matches: 12.

This clonotype has at least ten counts. The V and J genes are TRBV7-2 and TRBJ1-2, with D uncertain. V was cut by 7 bases and J by 0 bases, with 9 bases left in between. CDR1 is SGHTA and CDR2 is FQGNSA in the germline V gene. The CDR3 consists of 13 residues. Here the CDR3 reads CASINTSNYGYTF. CDR3 nucleotide sequence: TGTGCCAGCATCAATACTTCTAACTATGGCTACACCTTC.

This clonotype was counted ten times or more. The V gene is TRBV12-3 or TRBV12-4, the J gene TRBJ2-1; D unclear. V was trimmed by 1 base and J by 5 bases, leaving 9 bases between them. This CDR3 has 14 residues. The CDR3 sequence: CASSLGARNNEQFF. Here the CDR3 DNA reads TGTGCCAGCAGTTTAGGGGCGAGGAACAATGAGCAGTTCTTC.

The chain combines TRBV15 with TRBJ2-1, with TRBD2 matching 16 bases. The V gene end was trimmed by 3 bases and the J gene end by 7 bases; junction bases not matched to a gene: 9. This CDR3 is built from 18 residues. Germline CDR1 and CDR2: LNHNV and YYDKDF (reference sequence). Written as DNA, the CDR3 is TGTGCCACCAGCAGGGGGGGGACTAGCGGGGGGGCCGGGAATGAGCAGTTCTTC. Encoded protein: CATSRGGTSGGAGNEQFF.

This chain joins TRBV19 and TRBJ2-3; D call uncertain. Germline CDR1 LNHDA, CDR2 SQIVND (reference sequence). This CDR3 region has 13 residues. V was cut by 7 bases and J by 7 bases, with 15 bases left in between. CDR3 in amino acids: CASTSTGGNTQYF. The CDR3 bases are TGTGCCAGTACTTCGACCGGTGGTAATACGCAGTATTTT.